Shown below are 18 T cell receptor beta chains from a single sample sequenced in a study of monozygotic twins with inflammatory bowel disease. Following a re-call of the 5' RACE reads, TCRdb has one entry per CDR3 protein and lacks DNA. Found here are 300,000 to 450,000 distinct CDR3 sequences; the top ten clones hold 2.5% to 3%. The sample taken for sequencing was blood. These receptors all come from a human donor with ulcerative colitis or Crohn's disease, or a healthy co-twin of an affected twin (not recorded which).

V is TRBV15 and J is TRBJ2-7. Per the germline V gene, CDR1 is LNHNV and CDR2 is YYDKDF (reference sequence). The CDR3 length is 13 residues. CDR3 residues: CATSRGSSYEQYF.

This chain uses TRBV20-1 with TRBJ1-5; TCRdb gives TRBD1 as the D gene, but with no DNA this cannot be confirmed. This CDR3 has 14 residues. Germline CDR1 is DFQATT and CDR2 is SNEGSKA (reference sequence). The CDR3 sequence is CSAARGFGNQPQHF.

V usage is TRBV29-1 and J usage is TRBJ1-1. In germline, CDR1 is SQVTM, CDR2 ANQGSEA. The CDR3 extends over 11 amino acids. CDR3 protein: CRSGGLNEAFF. Using reference TRBV29-1 and TRBJ1-1 for the parts outside the CDR3, the full variable domain is SAVISQKPSRDICQRGTSLTIQCQVDSQVTMMFWYRQQPGQSLTLIATANQGSEATYESGFVIDKFPISRPNLTFSTLTVSNMSPEDSSIYLCRSGGLNEAFFGQGTRLTVV.

V usage is TRBV7-9 and J usage is TRBJ2-6; TCRdb's D call, TRBD1, is unchecked because there is no DNA. The germline V gene encodes CDR1 SEHNR and CDR2 FQNEAQ (reference sequence). The CDR3 consists of 17 residues. CDR3 residues: CASLRDRKLSGANVLTF.

The rearrangement links TRBV4-3 to TRBJ1-1. The germline V gene encodes CDR1 LGHNA and CDR2 YSLEER. This CDR3 spans 12 amino acids. The CDR3 is CASSHETGEAFF.

The chain uses TRBV20-1 and TRBJ2-3. From germline, CDR1 is DFQATT and CDR2 SNEGSKA (reference sequence). The CDR3 spans 15 residues. The CDR3 reads CSARVSGHGTDTQYF.

This chain links TRBV5-1 with TRBJ2-3; TCRdb reports TRBD2, a call that lacks DNA to check it against. Germline V gene sequence: CDR1 SGHRS, CDR2 YFSETQ. The CDR3 is made up of 17 amino acids. CDR3 sequence: CASSQRAGRGSTDTQYF.

The V gene is TRBV30, the J gene TRBJ1-1. CDR1 is GTSNPN and CDR2 is SVGIG in the germline V gene (reference sequence). The CDR3 has 14 residues. CDR3 sequence reads: CAWSVQVTNTEAFF. The whole variable domain, filled in from reference TRBV30 and TRBJ1-1, reads SQTIHQWPATLVQPVGSPLSLECTVEGTSNPNLYWYRQAAGRGLQLLFYSVGIGQISSEVPQNLSASRPQDRQFILSSKKLLLSDSGFYLCAWSVQVTNTEAFFGQGTRLTVV.

The gene calls are TRBV4-1 and TRBJ1-5; TCRdb outputs TRBD1, but without DNA this stays unchecked. This CDR3 has 13 amino acids. Germline values: CDR1 MGHRA, CDR2 YSYEKL. The CDR3 loop is CASSRDRNQPQHF.

J is TRBJ2-3 and V is TRBV7-2. The CDR3 consists of 17 residues. Germline CDR1 and CDR2: SGHTA and FQGNSA. The CDR3 region is CASSLGSGAIGLDTQYF.

The chain has TRBV5-1 and TRBJ1-1; absent DNA, TCRdb's TRBD1 call cannot be checked. The CDR3 has 15 amino acids. Germline V CDR1 and CDR2: SGHRS, YFSETQ. The CDR3 spells CASSLRPQGSGEAFF.

V gene TRBV29-1 combines with J gene TRBJ2-5. CDR3 size: 14 residues. Germline CDR1 reads SQVTM; CDR2 reads ANQGSEA. This CDR3 reads CSVDIISLGETQYF.

The chain couples TRBV3-1 to TRBJ2-5; TCRdb's assignment of TRBD2 cannot be checked, as there is no DNA. From germline, CDR1 is LGHDT and CDR2 YNNKEL (reference sequence). This CDR3 spans 15 amino acids. CDR3 in amino acids: CASSQELAGEETQYF.

The V call is TRBV7-2, the J call TRBJ2-5; the D call from TCRdb, TRBD2, cannot be confirmed without DNA. The germline V gene encodes CDR1 SGHTA and CDR2 FQGNSA. The CDR3 has 16 residues. The CDR3 loop is CASSFFGTSAAETQYF.

The V gene is TRBV12-3 or TRBV12-4, the J gene TRBJ2-1; TCRdb names TRBD2, which stays unverified in the absence of DNA. The CDR3 length is 17 residues. CDR3: CASSTSGLAGGGNEQFF.

The J gene is TRBJ2-1, the V gene TRBV7-2; there is no DNA to check the TCRdb D call of TRBD1. CDR1 SGHTA and CDR2 FQGNSA come from the germline V gene. The CDR3 is 14 residues long. CDR3 residues: CASSIDRGWHEQFF.

The gene calls are TRBV5-1 and TRBJ2-6; absent DNA, TCRdb's TRBD2 call cannot be checked. The CDR3 sequence is 19 residues long. Per germline, CDR1 SGHRS and CDR2 YFSETQ. CDR3 residues: CASSLAEGRPGSGANVLTF. Using reference TRBV5-1 and TRBJ2-6 for the parts outside the CDR3, the full variable domain is KAGVTQTPRYLIKTRGQQVTLSCSPISGHRSVSWYQQTPGQGLQFLFEYFSETQRNKGNFPGRFSGRQFSNSRSEMNVSTLELGDSALYLCASSLAEGRPGSGANVLTFGAGSRLTVL.

The chain couples TRBV27 to TRBJ2-7. The length of the CDR3 is 13 residues. Germline V gives CDR1 MNHEY, CDR2 SMNVEV (reference sequence). CDR3 in amino acids: CASSSTSNYEQYF.